The 26 T cell receptor beta chains presented below share a single source sample, sequenced in a study of cytomegalovirus exposure and HLA in healthy donors. Clones were read by immunoSEQ multiplex PCR, and TCRdb kept only the in-frame ones, dropping some. Of around 75,000 clones in the sample, around four fifths were seen once. Material: PBMCs. These receptors originate from a man aged 25-40 years in good health and CMV-seronegative.

The chain carries TRBV4-1 and TRBJ2-5; possibly TRBD2 for D (5 bases). Germline V gives CDR1 MGHRA, CDR2 YSYEKL. The length of the CDR3 is 14 residues. The V gene lost 3 bases and the J gene lost 0 bases, with 8 bases spanning the gap. CDR3 protein: CASSQAGNQETQYF. The CDR3 region has the DNA TGCGCCAGCAGCCAGGCCGGGAACCAAGAGACCCAGTACTTC.

The chain employs TRBV10-2 and TRBJ1-1; D might be TRBD1 (5 bases). The germline gives CDR1 WSHSY, CDR2 SAAADI. Between the trimmed V and J ends, which lost 6 bases and 4 bases, there was a span of 12 bases. This CDR3 spans 13 amino acids. The CDR3 coding sequence is TGCGCCAGCAGGATTCAGGGAACCACTGAAGCTTTCTTT. It specifies CASRIQGTTEAFF.

This clone is medium-sized in the sample. The chain is built from TRBV19 and TRBJ1-2; 11 nucleotides align to TRBD1. The V segment lost 7 bases and the J segment 4 bases; nucleotides outside the gene matches: 14. Germline CDR1 is LNHDA and CDR2 is SQIVND (reference sequence). The CDR3 consists of 17 residues. The CDR3 is CASTWTGGWVVLYGYTF. CDR3 bases: TGTGCCAGTACCTGGACAGGGGGCTGGGTGGTCCTCTATGGCTACACCTTC.

The chain joins TRBV7-3 to TRBJ1-2; 8 nucleotides line up with TRBD1. The germline CDR1 and CDR2 sequences are SGHTA and FQGTGA. V shed 4 bases and J 2 bases; nucleotides not matched to a gene: 21. The CDR3 loop spans 20 amino acids. CDR3 sequence (DNA): TGTGCCAGCAGCTCTACCCCCGGGCTCGATCCGGGACAGGAAAACTATGGCTACACCTTC. This sequence encodes CASSSTPGLDPGQENYGYTF.

V usage is TRBV11-3 and J usage is TRBJ2-3, with TRBD2 matching over 9 bases. The CDR3 has 15 residues. Trimming took 5 bases from V and 2 from J; bases not matched to a gene: 5. The germline CDR1 and CDR2 sequences are SGHNT and YENEEA. CDR3 nucleotide sequence: TGTGCCAGCAGCATTAGCGGGAGCTACACAGATACGCAGTATTTT. This encodes CASSISGSYTDTQYF.

V gene TRBV11-3 combines with J gene TRBJ1-2, with TRBD1 matching over 7 bases. Germline V CDR1 and CDR2: SGHNT, YENEEA. The CDR3 runs 14 residues. The trim removed 5 bases at V and 3 bases at J, leaving 6 bases unmatched. This CDR3 is CASSLRQGDYGYTF. The CDR3 nucleotides read TGTGCCAGCAGCCTCCGACAGGGAGACTATGGCTACACCTTC.

V gene TRBV5-1 combines with J gene TRBJ2-1, with a tentative D call TRBD1 (5 bases). CDR1 and CDR2 from the germline V gene are SGHRS and YFSETQ. Trimming pared 1 base from V and 6 bases from J, leaving 14 bases between. The CDR3 totals 15 residues. The CDR3 bases are TGCGCCAGCAGCTTGCAGACAGCCGGCACCAATGAGCAGTTCTTC. Amino acids: CASSLQTAGTNEQFF.

A few counts support this clone. V usage is TRBV18 and J usage is TRBJ1-2; 7 nucleotides line up with TRBD1. J was trimmed by 3 bases and V by 0 bases; bases with no gene match: 4. The germline V gene encodes CDR1 KGHSH and CDR2 LQKENI. CDR3 length: 15 residues. The CDR3 sequence: CASSPPGQPDYGYTF. The CDR3 coding sequence is TGTGCCAGCTCACCACCGGGACAGCCCGACTATGGCTACACCTTC.

J is TRBJ2-2 and V is TRBV5-1; 7 bases fit TRBD2. V shed 0 bases, J shed 1 base, and the junction held 6 bases outside the gene matches. The CDR3 runs 17 residues. Germline V gene data show CDR1 as SGHRS and CDR2 as YFSETQ. CDR3 loop: CASSLAYAGENTGELFF. CDR3 coding DNA: TGCGCCAGCAGCTTGGCTTACGCGGGAGAGAACACCGGGGAGCTGTTTTTT. Full variable domain (missing parts from reference TRBV5-1 and TRBJ2-2): KAGVTQTPRYLIKTRGQQVTLSCSPISGHRSVSWYQQTPGQGLQFLFEYFSETQRNKGNFPGRFSGRQFSNSRSEMNVSTLELGDSALYLCASSLAYAGENTGELFFGEGSRLTVL.

The chain joins TRBV27 to TRBJ1-1; 10 bases line up with TRBD1. CDR3 size: 15 residues. V gave up 5 bases and J gave up 7 bases; unmatched junction bases: 10. Germline assignment: CDR1 MNHEY and CDR2 SMNVEV (reference sequence). CDR3 amino acids: CASSIMDRDRGEAFF. For the CDR3, the DNA is TGTGCCAGCAGTATAATGGACCGGGACAGGGGTGAAGCTTTCTTT.

The chain uses TRBV5-1 and TRBJ1-2; D gene ambiguous. The CDR3 consists of 14 residues. The germline V gene has CDR1 SGHRS and CDR2 YFSETQ. The ends were cut back, 4 bases at V and 5 bases at J, with 15 bases in the middle. The CDR3, as DNA: TGCGCCAGCAGCCTCACGGCGGAATATTATGGCTACACCTTC. Amino acid sequence: CASSLTAEYYGYTF.

This clone appeared a single time. V and J are TRBV19 and TRBJ2-7; 9 bases line up with TRBD1. CDR1 is LNHDA and CDR2 is SQIVND in the germline V gene (reference sequence). The CDR3 is made up of 13 amino acids. V was clipped by 1 base and J by 6 bases; unmatched bases: 1. The CDR3 DNA follows: TGTGCCAGTAGTATAGGACAGGGGGGCGAGCAGTACGTC. Protein: CASSIGQGGEQYV.

This rearrangement joins TRBV19 to TRBJ1-2; 10 nucleotides agree with TRBD1. This CDR3 has 14 amino acids. Per the germline V gene, CDR1 is LNHDA and CDR2 is SQIVND (reference sequence). V was pared by 7 bases and J by 6 bases, with 8 bases of the junction left unmatched. The chain's CDR3 is CASTADRGTDGYTF. The DNA for the CDR3 is TGTGCCAGTACTGCGGACAGGGGGACTGATGGCTACACCTTC.

The V call is TRBV7-8, the J call TRBJ2-1; D is unresolved. The CDR3 has 16 amino acids. Germline V lookup: CDR1 SGHVS, CDR2 FQNEAQ. Deletions cut 7 bases from V and 0 bases from J, with 16 bases between. The CDR3 DNA is TGTGCCAGCATAGTCCACGGGTTGAGCTCCTACAATGAGCAGTTCTTC. Protein product: CASIVHGLSSYNEQFF.

This rearrangement joins TRBV7-2 to TRBJ2-2; no clear D gene. V was trimmed by 6 bases and J by 3 bases, leaving 5 bases between them. In germline, CDR1 is SGHTA, CDR2 FQGNSA. The CDR3 sequence is 12 residues long. CDR3 coding DNA: TGTGCCAGCAGTCCTTACACCGGGGAGCTGTTTTTT. Protein sequence: CASSPYTGELFF.

The chain uses TRBV6-6 and TRBJ1-2; tentatively, D is TRBD1 (6 bases). Germline V gene data show CDR1 as MNHNY and CDR2 as SVGAGI (reference sequence). The CDR3 is made up of 15 amino acids. V shed 6 bases and J shed 1 base, with 15 bases lying between them. In DNA form, the CDR3 reads TGTGCCAGCAGGGCCGGACAGATGGTTAACTATGGCTACACCTTC. Translated: CASRAGQMVNYGYTF.

V and J are TRBV9 and TRBJ2-2; D is ambiguous. This CDR3 comprises 12 residues. With 4 bases removed from V and 2 bases from J, the gap between germline ends came to 3 bases. The germline V gene encodes CDR1 SGDLS and CDR2 YYNGEE. The CDR3 loop reads CASSQNTGELFF. CDR3 sequence (DNA): TGTGCCAGCAGCCAAAACACCGGGGAGCTGTTTTTT.

V is TRBV2 and J is TRBJ2-7, with TRBD2 as a possible D gene (6 bases). V lost 5 bases and J lost 3, with 8 bases in between. CDR1 and CDR2 (germline): SNHLY, FYNNEI. The CDR3 runs 12 residues. DNA for the CDR3: TGTGCCAGCAGTCTAGCGCACTACGAGCAGTACGTC. Amino acids: CASSLAHYEQYV.

The V and J genes are TRBV6-6 and TRBJ1-1; D is uncertain. The CDR3 length is 13 residues. Germline-derived CDR1 and CDR2 are MNHNY and SVGAGI (reference sequence). V was shortened by 2 bases and J by 6 bases, with 10 bases between the two germline ends. The CDR3 region has the DNA TGTGCCAGCAGTTACGTTTTCCCCTCTGAAGCTTTCTTT. Residues: CASSYVFPSEAFF.

This chain's CDR3 is CASSSLGTPYNEQFF. The CDR3 coding sequence is TGTGCCAGCAGCTCCCTCGGGACTCCTTACAATGAGCAGTTCTTC. The V gene is TRBV7-2, the J gene TRBJ2-1, with a tentative D call TRBD2 (6 bases). Trimming cost V 4 bases and J 4 bases, with 14 bases left between them. The germline CDR1 and CDR2 sequences are SGHTA and FQGNSA. The CDR3 runs to 15 residues.

This clone was found a few times. CDR3 nucleotides: TGTGCCAGCACCTCCGGGACAGGGGTCCACACTGAAGCTTTCTTT. This codes for CASTSGTGVHTEAFF. V and J are TRBV11-2 and TRBJ1-1; TRBD1 matches at 10 bases. The CDR3 is 15 residues long. CDR1 is SGHAT, CDR2 FQNNGV, per germline. Trimming took 7 bases from V and 3 from J; bases not matched to a gene: 8.

The chain links TRBV5-6 to TRBJ2-6, with D possibly matching TRBD1 (7 bases). Trimming took 5 bases from V and 19 from J, leaving 19 bases between them. This CDR3 spans 12 amino acids. Germline-derived CDR1 and CDR2 are SGHDT and YYEEEE. The CDR3 DNA sequence: TGTGCCAGCAGTCTGGTTGGAGGGGGCGATACTTTC. Its protein is CASSLVGGGDTF. The full variable domain, rest sourced from reference TRBV5-6 and TRBJ2-6, is DAGVTQSPTHLIKTRGQQVTLRCSPKSGHDTVSWYQQALGQGPQFIFQYYEEEERQRGNFPDRFSGHQFPNYSSELNVNALLLGDSALYLCASSLVGGGDTFGAGSRLTVL.

The rearrangement uses TRBV29-1 and TRBJ2-1; 12 bases map to TRBD2. The CDR3 is 16 amino acids. Looked up from germline, CDR1 is SQVTM and CDR2 is ANQGSEA. The junction had 6 bases not matched to a gene; V was cut back by 3 bases and J by 3 bases. CDR3 sequence (DNA): TGCAGCGTTGAGTTGGTACTAGCGGGAGGCTACAATGAGCAGTTCTTC. Amino acid sequence: CSVELVLAGGYNEQFF.

The CDR3, as DNA: TGCGCCAGCAGCCAAGGAGGGAATTCGAACAATGAGCAGTTCTTC. It yields the protein CASSQGGNSNNEQFF. V and J are TRBV4-1 and TRBJ2-1; D possibly corresponds to TRBD2 (5 bases). CDR1 is MGHRA and CDR2 is YSYEKL in the germline V gene. V shed 1 base and J shed 5 bases, with 12 bases lying between them. There are 15 residues in the CDR3.

The gene calls are TRBV7-9 and TRBJ2-5, with D tentatively TRBD2 (5 bases). Per the germline V gene, CDR1 is SEHNR and CDR2 is FQNEAQ (reference sequence). This CDR3 has 14 residues. With 1 base removed from V and 1 base from J, the gap between germline ends came to 7 bases. The CDR3 region is CASSLEEVQETQYF. In DNA form, the CDR3 reads TGTGCCAGCAGCTTAGAGGAGGTCCAAGAGACCCAGTACTTC.

The V gene is TRBV16, the J gene TRBJ2-1, with TRBD1 matching over 10 bases. This CDR3 is 18 amino acids long. The V gene's germline CDR1 is KGHSY and CDR2 FQNENV. J gave up 2 bases and V 4 bases, and 11 bases lay outside the gene matches. CDR3 protein: CASSLLDRGVAPYNEQFF. CDR3 nucleotides: TGTGCCAGCAGCCTACTGGACAGGGGGGTTGCCCCCTACAATGAGCAGTTCTTC.